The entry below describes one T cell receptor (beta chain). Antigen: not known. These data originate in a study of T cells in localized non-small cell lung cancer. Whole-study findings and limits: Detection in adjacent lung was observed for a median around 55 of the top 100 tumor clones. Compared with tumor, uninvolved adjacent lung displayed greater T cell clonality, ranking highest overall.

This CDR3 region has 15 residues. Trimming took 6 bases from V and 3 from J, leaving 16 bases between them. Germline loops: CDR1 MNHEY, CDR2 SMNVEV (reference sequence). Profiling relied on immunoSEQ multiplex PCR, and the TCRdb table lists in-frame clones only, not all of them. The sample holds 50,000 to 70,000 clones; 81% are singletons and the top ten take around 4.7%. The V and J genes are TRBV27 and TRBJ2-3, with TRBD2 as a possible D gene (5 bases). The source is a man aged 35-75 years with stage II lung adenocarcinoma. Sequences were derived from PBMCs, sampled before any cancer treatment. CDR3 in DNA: TGTGCCAGCAGCACCAGCGGATTCCGGACAGATACGCAGTATTTT. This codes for CASSTSGFRTDTQYF.